This T cell receptor (beta chain) was sequenced in a study of early T cells in non-severe SARS-CoV-2 infection (dated by TCRdb to the early 2020s). Regarding the complete study: Bulk RNA from unsorted whole blood was used for TCR sequencing, so alpha and beta chains could not be paired. What the work shows at the level of the full study, not this receptor alone: VDJdb matching was skewed toward anti-spike CD8 responses and likely underestimated virus-specific expansions by missing private and CD4 specificities.

The sample holds a few counts of this clonotype. Its antigen has not been determined. No base quality values were provided; no much bigger clone lies one nucleotide off. Receptors were amplified or captured by 5' RACE. The instrument was a NextSeq 500. In the TCR library protocol, unique molecular identifiers were attached to individual cDNA molecules to correct for PCR bias and sequencing error. Both TCR alpha and beta chains were sequenced, and tight co-correlation was observed between alpha and beta sequence abundances in each sample. In the source study's methods: Decombinator V4 was used to annotate TCR sequences for V gene, J gene and CDR3. TCRs were defined as expanded if a significant change between any two time points was detected under a Poisson model with p below 0.0001. TCR abundances were normalised to the total number of TCRs sequenced per sample and expressed as counts per million. A search of VDJdb, accessed on 1 November 2021, was run for TCRs annotated to CMV, EBV and SARS-CoV-2, with TCRs annotated for multiple antigens excluded. TCRdb itself trimmed the public reads at Q25 with fastp, ran MiXCR and retained productive beta chains. Each record represents a unique CDR3 protein, reported with the most common genes and DNA among its rows. What appears here as the V and J calls and clone size reflects TCRdb's work, not the paper's. Within this sample are approximately 56,000 distinct CDR3 sequences, with less than 15% of them counted one time only. The ten biggest clones cover about 4% of the sample.

This was a case-control study nested in a cohort of healthcare workers in London, UK, who had nasopharyngeal swab PCR tests and blood samples taken every week. Healthcare workers were enrolled in the week of the UK lockdown, from 23 to 31 March 2020, and were followed every week for up to roughly 15 weeks. The sequencing here drew on whole blood, taken at baseline. The sequence derives from an adult who was a healthcare worker with PCR-confirmed SARS-CoV-2 infection or an uninfected control (not recorded which).

The CDR3 here reads CASSQARTSGRQTQYF. DNA sequence: TGTGCCAGCAGCCAAGCGAGGACTAGCGGGAGACAGACCCAGTACTTC. Here the chain combines TRBV3-1 and TRBJ2-5; TRBD2 agrees with 13 junctional bases. The V end gives up 1 base and the J end 6 bases, leaving 5 bases in the junction not matched to a gene. CDR1 and CDR2 (LGHDT, YNNKEL) derive from the germline V gene (reference sequence). Including the terminal cysteine and phenylalanine, the CDR3 comprises 16 residues. Only the CDR3 DNA is retained, 48 bases long and in frame from the first base.